This is a list of T cell receptor beta chains from one sample in a study of Ad26.COV2.S vaccination and SARS-CoV-2 variants. Method: immunoSEQ multiplex PCR; TCRdb's copy keeps in-frame clones and lacks some. This sample has roughly 460,000 clones, with 70% to 90% found just once. Sequenced material: peripheral blood, taken in a trial of Ad26.COV2.S vaccine versus placebo. All receptors come from a person aged 18-65 years who received the Ad26.COV2.S COVID-19 vaccine or a placebo. Both conserved end residues are part of each CDR3. A D gene is named only where the DNA matches it firmly. Clone size is given for some rows only: seen once, a few or many times, or a class if the clone is expanded.

d_gene,v_gene,j_gene,abundance,CDR3aa,CDR3nt
TRBD1,TRBV27,TRBJ1-1,NA,CASSMGQAFTEAFF,TGTGCCAGCAGTATGGGACAGGCCTTCACTGAAGCTTTCTTT
TRBD1,TRBV7-2,TRBJ2-7,NA,CASSFDRVPRDEQYF,TGTGCCAGCAGCTTTGACAGGGTGCCCCGGGACGAGCAGTACTTC
NA,TRBV2,TRBJ2-2,few,CASSVASGYTGELFF,TGTGCCAGCAGTGTGGCGAGCGGATACACCGGGGAGCTGTTTTTT
NA,TRBV7-2,TRBJ2-2,NA,CASSLDGRGANTGELFF,TGTGCCAGCAGCTTAGACGGTCGCGGGGCGAACACCGGGGAGCTGTTTTTT
NA,TRBV19,TRBJ1-1,NA,CASSIVKGEAFF,TGTGCCAGTAGTATAGTAAAGGGTGAAGCTTTCTTT
NA,TRBV27,TRBJ2-7,NA,CASSLSQAGQNYEQYF,TGTGCCAGCAGTTTATCACAAGCGGGACAAAACTACGAGCAGTACTTC
NA,TRBV5-1,TRBJ2-1,NA,CASSLGQIAYNEQFF,TGCGCCAGCAGCTTGGGACAGATTGCCTACAATGAGCAGTTCTTC
TRBD1,TRBV5-4,TRBJ1-4,NA,CASSIDRGAGKLFF,TGTGCCAGCAGCATAGACAGGGGCGCCGGAAAACTGTTTTTT
NA,TRBV28,TRBJ2-4,once,CASSLRGPPPENIQYF,TGTGCCAGCAGTTTACGGGGGCCCCCTCCAGAAAACATTCAGTACTTC
TRBD2,TRBV5-1,TRBJ2-1,NA,CASSSRTSGNYNEQFF,TGCGCCAGCAGCTCCCGGACTAGCGGGAACTACAATGAGCAGTTCTTC
NA,TRBV4-3,TRBJ2-2,few,CASSQVAGNTGELFF,TGCGCCAGCAGCCAAGTGGCGGGGAACACCGGGGAGCTGTTTTTT
NA,TRBV19,TRBJ2-7,NA,CASSSDVPDEQYF,TGTGCCAGTAGTTCGGACGTTCCGGACGAGCAGTACTTC
TRBD1,TRBV15,TRBJ1-6,NA,CATSRAWGQGLGNSPLHF,TGTGCCACCAGCAGAGCTTGGGGACAGGGGTTAGGAAATTCACCCCTCCACTTT
NA,TRBV3-1/TRBV3-2,TRBJ2-5,NA,CASSQEGRRETQYF,TGTGCCAGCAGCCAAGAGGGCCGTCGGGAGACCCAGTACTTC
NA,TRBV5-4,TRBJ1-1,NA,CASSLQHVGPEAFF,TGTGCCAGCAGCCTACAACATGTGGGCCCTGAAGCTTTCTTT
TRBD1,TRBV19,TRBJ1-1,NA,CASSAGTGLTMNTEAFF,TGTGCCAGTAGTGCAGGGACAGGGTTGACCATGAACACTGAAGCTTTCTTT
TRBD2,TRBV7-9,TRBJ2-7,NA,CASSSRLAGGPGEQYF,TGTGCCAGCAGCTCCCGACTAGCGGGGGGGCCTGGGGAGCAGTACTTC
NA,TRBV7-6,TRBJ2-7,NA,CASSPRHGLGGLSYEQYF,TGTGCCAGCAGCCCCCGACACGGATTGGGCGGACTCTCCTACGAGCAGTACTTC
NA,TRBV11-2,TRBJ2-1,NA,CASSQTVAHEQFF,TGTGCCAGCAGCCAGACAGTTGCCCATGAGCAGTTCTTC
NA,TRBV23-1,TRBJ2-3,once,CASSLPPTGDFSTDTQYF,TGCGCCAGCAGCCTCCCTCCCACCGGGGACTTTAGCACAGATACGCAGTATTTT
NA,TRBV7-2,TRBJ1-2,NA,CASSLASTYGYTF,TGTGCCAGCAGCTTAGCGTCCACCTATGGCTACACCTTC
TRBD1,TRBV6-2/TRBV6-3,TRBJ1-2,NA,CASSPQLGTAFYGYTF,TGTGCCAGCAGCCCTCAACTGGGGACAGCTTTCTATGGCTACACCTTC
NA,TRBV7-8,TRBJ1-2,NA,CASSFRAGDYGYTF,TGTGCCAGCAGCTTCAGGGCGGGCGACTATGGCTACACCTTC
TRBD1,TRBV9,TRBJ2-7,NA,CASSLGTGGKYEQYF,TGTGCCAGCAGCCTAGGGACAGGGGGCAAATACGAGCAGTACTTC
NA,TRBV27,TRBJ2-7,few,CASSLVAGYEQYF,TGTGCCAGCAGTTTAGTGGCCGGCTACGAGCAGTACTTC
NA,TRBV28,TRBJ2-1,NA,CASTLAGASSNEQFF,TGTGCCAGCACCCTGGCGGGGGCCTCAAGTAATGAGCAGTTCTTC
TRBD1,TRBV6-1,TRBJ2-1,NA,CASSELLGTGVFGEDEQFF,TGTGCCAGCAGTGAACTGTTAGGGACAGGGGTATTCGGAGAGGATGAGCAGTTCTTC
NA,TRBV2,TRBJ2-7,few,CASWDGTSYEQYF,TGTGCCAGTTGGGACGGTACCTCCTACGAGCAGTACTTC
TRBD2,TRBV29-1,TRBJ2-1,NA,CSVVPGLAGGIYNEQFF,TGCAGCGTAGTCCCGGGACTAGCGGGGGGAATTTACAATGAGCAGTTCTTC
NA,TRBV6-5,TRBJ1-2,NA,CASSYAFGGGYTF,TGTGCCAGCAGTTACGCGTTTGGTGGAGGCTACACCTTC
NA,TRBV27,TRBJ1-2,NA,CASSLRPAPANYGYTF,TGTGCCAGCAGTTTGCGGCCAGCTCCAGCTAACTATGGCTACACCTTC
NA,TRBV27,TRBJ1-5,NA,CASSFIGGRGNQPQHF,TGTGCCAGCAGTTTCATCGGGGGCAGAGGCAATCAGCCCCAGCATTTT
NA,TRBV21-1,TRBJ2-2,NA,CASSKESWETNTGELFF,TGTGCCAGCAGCAAAGAGAGCTGGGAAACCAACACCGGGGAGCTGTTTTTT